The T cell receptor (beta chain) under discussion was sequenced for a study of T-cell reconstitution after alpha-beta-depleted transplantation in children. Study findings and constraints: Expanded clones from the graft, numbering several hundred, reportedly supplied alpha-beta T cells about two months after transplant. T-cell counts and diversity were attributed mostly to newly produced T cells one year after transplant. Elevated TCRbeta diversity at day 60 was traced, in some patients, to surviving recipient T cells and thymic progenitors.

After removal of 1 base from V and 0 bases from J, the junction contained 6 bases not matched to a gene. Germline CDR1 is KGHSH and CDR2 is LQKENI. This CDR3 is built from 17 residues. The TCRbeta library was prepared with unique molecular identifiers. MiXCR, applied by TCRdb to the PCR reads, yields one record per CDR3 protein. Among 250,000 to 400,000 distinct CDR3 sequences, approximately 23% were seen once, and the ten largest hold roughly 9.7%. Points on this clonotype: Antigen specificity is unknown.

The starting material was PBMCs, mostly from graft donor cells, obtained 180 days after TCRalphabeta/CD19-depleted stem cell transplant. This receptor was obtained from a male patient aged 10 to 17 who had a stem cell transplant for acute lymphoblastic leukemia, so the T cells may come from the graft donor. This rearrangement joins TRBV18 to TRBJ2-3; 8 bases are shared with TRBD1. The CDR3 protein is CASSPRTGLRSTDTQYF. The CDR3 coding sequence is TGTGCCAGCTCACCACGGACAGGGTTGAGGAGCACAGATACGCAGTATTTT.